The 5 T cell receptor beta chains given below trace back to one sample, sequenced in a study of beta chain features in type 1 diabetes. Expressed TCRB transcripts were sequenced after all isolated RNA was converted to cDNA. The protocol was immunoSEQ multiplex PCR, while the TCRdb copy is restricted to in-frame clones and leaves out a portion. The sample includes some 150,000 clones, around 10% of them seen just once. Sequences were obtained from central memory CD4+ T cells from blood. The receptors originated from a man between 18 and 35 years old in good health.

This clone was counted at least ten times. The rearrangement joins TRBV27 to TRBJ2-7, with D perhaps given as TRBD1 or TRBD2 (5 bases each). Trimming removed 6 bases from V and 5 bases from J, with 20 bases in between. The germline V gene encodes CDR1 MNHEY and CDR2 SMNVEV (reference sequence). The CDR3 extends over 15 amino acids. CDR3 coding DNA: TGTGCCAGCAGGCCGGGACCTAAAGGGGCACACGAGCAGTACTTC. Its protein is CASRPGPKGAHEQYF.

The rearrangement uses TRBV7-2 and TRBJ2-5; a possible D gene is TRBD2 (5 bases). CDR1 and CDR2 (germline): SGHTA, FQGNSA. The CDR3 is made up of 14 amino acids. V shed 6 bases and J shed 2 bases, with 13 bases lying between them. The CDR3: CASRRMTGQETQYF. DNA for the CDR3: TGTGCCAGCAGACGGATGACGGGACAAGAGACCCAGTACTTC.

V usage is TRBV5-6 and J usage is TRBJ2-4, with 7 bases aligning to TRBD1. The V and J ends lost 3 bases and 9 bases, in that order; junction bases with no gene match: 9. Germline CDR1 reads SGHDT; CDR2 reads YYEEEE. The CDR3 is 14 residues long. The CDR3 here is CASSSTGKESIQYF. CDR3 bases: TGTGCCAGCAGCTCGACAGGGAAGGAAAGCATTCAGTACTTC.

This clone came up a few times. The chain links TRBV14 to TRBJ2-1; no definite D call. Per germline, CDR1 SGHDN and CDR2 FVKESK. V shed 1 base and J shed 3 bases, with 4 bases lying between them. The CDR3 is made up of 13 amino acids. For the CDR3, the DNA is TGTGCCAGCAGCCAAGGCAGCTACAATGAGCAGTTCTTC. Its protein product is CASSQGSYNEQFF.

This clone has only a few counts. The V and J genes are TRBV28 and TRBJ2-7; 7 nucleotides match TRBD2. Trimming at V came to 8 bases and at J to 3 bases, leaving 7 bases not matched to a gene. Germline CDR1 reads MDHEN; CDR2 reads SYDVKM. The CDR3 is 13 amino acids. The CDR3 nucleotides are TGTGCCAGCCAACTAGCGACAATCTACGAGCAGTACTTC. This gives the protein CASQLATIYEQYF.